A single sample is the source of the 5 T cell receptor beta chains below, sequenced in a study of identical twins. One entry per CDR3 protein results from TCRdb running MiXCR on the 5' RACE reads. The sample contains fewer than 550,000 distinct CDR3 sequences, roughly an eighth of which appear only once. These same data were also listed under a study on yellow fever vaccine responses in identical twins.

The sequenced material came from CD4+ T cells sorted from blood. The receptors were gathered from a woman between 18 and 29 years old in good health.

The CDR3 coding sequence is TGTGCCAGCAGTTACTCCGGGATCGGTAGCAGCACCGGGGAGCTGTTTTTT. Its translation is CASSYSGIGSSTGELFF. V usage is TRBV6-5 and J usage is TRBJ2-2, with D perhaps TRBD2 (5 bases). CDR1 and CDR2 (germline): MNHEY, SVGAGI. The CDR3 consists of 17 residues. Trimming shortened V by 0 bases and J by 4 bases, and 15 bases separated the two germline ends.

In this sample, this clonotype turned up a few times. The chain uses TRBV5-5 and TRBJ1-5; 7 bases agree with TRBD1. Germline V CDR1 and CDR2: SGHKS, YYEKEE (reference sequence). The CDR3 runs 15 residues. With 7 bases clipped from V and 3 bases from J, the junction kept 10 bases outside the gene matches. For the CDR3, the DNA is TGTGCCAGCGGGGAGGGGGCTCTTTCCAATCAGCCCCAGCATTTT. It encodes CASGEGALSNQPQHF. Filled out from reference TRBV5-5 and TRBJ1-5, the complete variable domain reads DAGVTQSPTHLIKTRGQQVTLRCSPISGHKSVSWYQQVLGQGPQFIFQYYEKEERGRGNFPDRFSARQFPNYSSELNVNALLLGDSALYLCASGEGALSNQPQHFGDGTRLSIL.

The chain is built from TRBV7-2 and TRBJ2-2; D might be TRBD1 (6 bases). In germline, CDR1 is SGHTA, CDR2 FQGNSA. This CDR3 is built from 16 residues. V was clipped by 1 base and J by 4 bases, with 13 bases between them. CDR3 amino acids: CASSLGQGKSTGELFF. The CDR3, as DNA: TGTGCCAGCAGCTTAGGGCAGGGGAAGAGCACCGGGGAGCTGTTTTTT.

A few counts support this clonotype. The junction does not match germline at one end; this may be a read error. This chain uses TRBV12-3 or TRBV12-4 with TRBJ2-7, with D tentatively TRBD2 (6 bases). The CDR3 consists of 15 residues. CDR3 bases: TGTGTCAGCAGTTTAGGGGCAGGGAGGCCGGTGGTGCAGTACTTC. Amino acids: CVSSLGAGRPVVQYF.

This clonotype was seen ten or more times. The CDR3 nucleotides read TGTGCCAGCAGGGAGCCGGGACTAGGAGGATCTGATAGGTACTTC. This translates into CASREPGLGGSDRYF. The chain is built from TRBV11-2 and TRBJ2-4; the match to TRBD2 covers 8 bases. Germline CDR1 SGHAT, CDR2 FQNNGV. This CDR3 region has 15 residues. V lost 6 bases, J lost 15 bases, and 19 bases stayed unmatched.